Listed below are T cell receptor beta chains from one sample, sequenced in a study of blood T cell repertoires in COVID-19. Measured with immunoSEQ multiplex PCR; TCRdb has only the in-frame clones, and not every one. The sample includes a few hundred thousand clones, roughly 86% of them seen just once. Sequenced input: PBMCs or T cells enriched from blood (not recorded which). Receptor source: a woman aged 25-40 years who had recovered from COVID-19. Both conserved end residues are part of each CDR3. A D gene is named only where the DNA matches it firmly. Clone size is not always given. Where it is, it says once, few, many or a class for expanded clones.

size,J,V,D,DNA,CDR3
NA,TRBJ2-2,TRBV30,TRBD1,TGTGCCTGGAGTGTCGCCAGGGGGCGCTTTAGTAAGGGCGGGGAGCTGTTTTTT,CAWSVARGRFSKGGELFF
NA,TRBJ2-7,TRBV10-3,TRBD2,TGTGCCTCGGGGGGGCAATCCTACGAGCAGTACTTC,CASGGQSYEQYF
NA,TRBJ1-5,TRBV5-6,NA,TGTGCCAGCAGCTTCCGGGATCAGCCCCAGCATTTT,CASSFRDQPQHF
NA,TRBJ2-5,TRBV7-7,TRBD2,TGTGCCAGCAGCTTAAACCCGGGACTAGCGCAAGAGACCCAGTACTTC,CASSLNPGLAQETQYF
NA,TRBJ2-1,TRBV3-1/TRBV3-2,NA,TGTGCCAGCAGCCAAGACCGGACAGGTCGGGGGGAGCAGTTCTTC,CASSQDRTGRGEQFF
NA,TRBJ2-1,TRBV4-2,TRBD2,TGTGCCAGCAGCCAGAAGCCCCTAGCGGGAGAGGAGCAGTTCTTC,CASSQKPLAGEEQFF
NA,TRBJ2-1,TRBV7-9,TRBD1,TGTGCCAGCAGCCCCCCCAGGGGGCTGTACAATGAGCAGTTCTTC,CASSPPRGLYNEQFF
NA,TRBJ1-6,TRBV11-2,NA,TGTGCCAGCAGCTTAGATGGGGGGGGCTCGAGGAGTTCACCCCTCCACTTT,CASSLDGGGSRSSPLHF
NA,TRBJ1-3,TRBV13,NA,TGTGCCAGCAGCCACGACCCCGGACAAAGCTCTGGAAACACCATATATTTT,CASSHDPGQSSGNTIYF
NA,TRBJ2-1,TRBV28,NA,TGTGCCAGCAGTCATCAGGGCACAGGGCTTGGATCCTACAATGAGCAGTTCTTC,CASSHQGTGLGSYNEQFF
NA,TRBJ1-2,TRBV4-1,TRBD1,TGCGCCAGCAGCCAAGATCTCAGGGGGAACTATGGCTACACCTTC,CASSQDLRGNYGYTF
NA,TRBJ2-3,TRBV9,NA,TGTGCCAGCAGTCACCACCCCCGGGTGGCAGATACGCAGTATTTT,CASSHHPRVADTQYF
few,TRBJ2-3,TRBV4-2,TRBD1,TGTGCCAGCAGCCGGACCGACAGGGGTATAGATACGCAGTATTTT,CASSRTDRGIDTQYF
once,TRBJ1-4,TRBV4-1,TRBD1,TGCGCCAGCAGCCAAGAGACAGGGAGTGAAAAACTGTTTTTT,CASSQETGSEKLFF
NA,TRBJ2-3,TRBV9,NA,TGTGCCAGCAGCTCATCACAGGGTACAGATACGCAGTATTTT,CASSSSQGTDTQYF
NA,TRBJ2-3,TRBV18,TRBD1,TGTGCCAGCTCACCTGGGACAGAAACAGATACGCAGTATTTT,CASSPGTETDTQYF
few,TRBJ1-2,TRBV5-1,NA,TGCGCCAGCACCGACAGCTATGGCTACACCTTC,CASTDSYGYTF
NA,TRBJ1-1,TRBV7-9,TRBD1,TGTGCCAGCAGGTCTGGCCAGGGGGCGACTGAAGCTTTCTTT,CASRSGQGATEAFF
NA,TRBJ1-3,TRBV9,NA,TGTGCCAGCAGCGTAGCTACGGGACTTGGAAACACCATATATTTT,CASSVATGLGNTIYF
NA,TRBJ1-1,TRBV28,NA,TGTGCCAGCAACCTCTCGGCAGGCGAAGCTTTCTTT,CASNLSAGEAFF
once,TRBJ2-7,TRBV9,TRBD1,TGTGCCAGCAGCGTCGAATTGACAGGGCATTCAATCGACTACGAGCAGTACTTC,CASSVELTGHSIDYEQYF
NA,TRBJ1-1,TRBV30,NA,TGTGCCTGGAGTCTACAGAGCAACACTGAAGCTTTCTTT,CAWSLQSNTEAFF
NA,TRBJ2-3,TRBV7-2,TRBD1,TGTGCCAGCAGCTTAGCGCGGAGAGGGGGCGCAGATACGCAGTATTTT,CASSLARRGGADTQYF
NA,TRBJ2-1,TRBV7-8,TRBD2,TGTGCCAGCAGCTTAGTCGTGATGAGCGGGGTTAACCCGAGCTCCTACAATGAGCAGTTCTTC,CASSLVVMSGVNPSSYNEQFF
NA,TRBJ1-2,TRBV10-3,NA,TGTGCCATCAGTGAGTCGAGCTATGGCTACACCTTC,CAISESSYGYTF